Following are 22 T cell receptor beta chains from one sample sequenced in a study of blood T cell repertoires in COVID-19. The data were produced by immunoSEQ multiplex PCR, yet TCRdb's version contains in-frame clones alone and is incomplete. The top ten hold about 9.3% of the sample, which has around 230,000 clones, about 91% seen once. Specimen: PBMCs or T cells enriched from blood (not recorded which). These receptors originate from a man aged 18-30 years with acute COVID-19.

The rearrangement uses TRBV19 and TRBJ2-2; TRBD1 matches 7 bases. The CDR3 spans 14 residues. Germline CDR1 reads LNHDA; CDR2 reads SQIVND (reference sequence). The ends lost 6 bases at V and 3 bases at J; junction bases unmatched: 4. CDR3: CASSLGQHTGELFF. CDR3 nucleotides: TGTGCCAGTAGCCTGGGACAGCACACCGGGGAGCTGTTTTTT.

CDR3 nucleotide sequence: TGTGCCATCAGTGACTCCTATCGGACTGAAGCTTTCTTT. This encodes CAISDSYRTEAFF. The chain couples TRBV10-3 to TRBJ1-1; no clear D gene. Trimming shortened V by 3 bases and J by 5 bases, and 10 bases separated the two germline ends. This CDR3 has 13 residues. CDR1 is ENHRY, CDR2 SYGVKD, per germline.

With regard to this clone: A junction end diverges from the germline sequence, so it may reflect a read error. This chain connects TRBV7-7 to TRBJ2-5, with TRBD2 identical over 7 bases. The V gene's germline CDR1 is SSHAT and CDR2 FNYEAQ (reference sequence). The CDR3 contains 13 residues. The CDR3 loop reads CASSLGTKETQYF. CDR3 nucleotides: TGTGCTAGCAGCTTGGGGACTAAAGAGACCCAGTACTTC.

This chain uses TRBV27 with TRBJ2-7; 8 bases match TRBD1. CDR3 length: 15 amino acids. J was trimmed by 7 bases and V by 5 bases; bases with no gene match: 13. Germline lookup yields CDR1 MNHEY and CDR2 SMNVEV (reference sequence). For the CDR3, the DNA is TGTGCCAGCAGTCCGACACGGACAGGGAAGGAGGAGCAGTACTTC. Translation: CASSPTRTGKEEQYF.

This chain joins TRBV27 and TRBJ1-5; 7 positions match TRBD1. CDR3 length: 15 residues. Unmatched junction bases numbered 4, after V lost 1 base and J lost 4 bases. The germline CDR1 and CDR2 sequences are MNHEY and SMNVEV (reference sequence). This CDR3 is CASSLWTGRNQPQHF. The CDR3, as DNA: TGTGCCAGCAGTTTATGGACAGGTAGGAATCAGCCCCAGCATTTT.

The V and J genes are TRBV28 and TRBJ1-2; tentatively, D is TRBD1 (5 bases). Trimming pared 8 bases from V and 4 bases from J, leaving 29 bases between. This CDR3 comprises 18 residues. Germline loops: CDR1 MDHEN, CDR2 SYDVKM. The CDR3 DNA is TGTGCCAGCTCCCAGGGTGGTGGCGGTTCCCCCGGGTCCTATGGCTACACCTTC. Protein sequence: CASSQGGGGSPGSYGYTF.

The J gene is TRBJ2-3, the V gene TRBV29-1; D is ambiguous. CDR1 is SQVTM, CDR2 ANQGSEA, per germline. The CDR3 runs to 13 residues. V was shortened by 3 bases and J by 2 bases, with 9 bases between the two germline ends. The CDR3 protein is CSVEWSTTDTQYF. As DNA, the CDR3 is TGCAGCGTTGAGTGGTCTACCACAGATACGCAGTATTTT.

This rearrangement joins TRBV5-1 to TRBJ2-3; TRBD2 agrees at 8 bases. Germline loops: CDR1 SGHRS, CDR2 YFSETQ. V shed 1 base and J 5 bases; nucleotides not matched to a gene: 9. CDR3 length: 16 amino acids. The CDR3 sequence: CASSLTASGRGDTQYF. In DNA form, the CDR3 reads TGCGCCAGCAGCTTGACGGCTAGCGGGCGTGGAGATACGCAGTATTTT.

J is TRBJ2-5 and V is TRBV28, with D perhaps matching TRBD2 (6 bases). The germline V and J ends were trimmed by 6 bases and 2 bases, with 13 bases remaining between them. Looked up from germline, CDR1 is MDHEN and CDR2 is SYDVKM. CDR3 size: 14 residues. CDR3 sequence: CASRIGGAQETQYF. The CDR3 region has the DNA TGTGCCAGCAGGATTGGAGGGGCTCAAGAGACCCAGTACTTC.

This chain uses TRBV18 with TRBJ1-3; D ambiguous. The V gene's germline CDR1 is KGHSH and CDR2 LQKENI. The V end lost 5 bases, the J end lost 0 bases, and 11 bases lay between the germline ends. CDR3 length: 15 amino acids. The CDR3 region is CASSSDSSSGNTIYF. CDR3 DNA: TGTGCCAGCTCATCTGACTCGAGCTCTGGAAACACCATATATTTT.

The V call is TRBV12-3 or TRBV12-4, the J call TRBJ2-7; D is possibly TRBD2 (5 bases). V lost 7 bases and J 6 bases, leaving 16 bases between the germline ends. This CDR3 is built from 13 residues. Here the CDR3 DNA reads TGTGCCAGCACCCCGGACGCCCGGGGCGAGCAGTACTTC. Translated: CASTPDARGEQYF.

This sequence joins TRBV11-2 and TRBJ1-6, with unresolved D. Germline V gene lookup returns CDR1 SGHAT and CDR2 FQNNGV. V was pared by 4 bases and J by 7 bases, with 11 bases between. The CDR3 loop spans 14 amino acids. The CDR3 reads CASSSIRGNSPLHF. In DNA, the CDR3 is TGTGCCAGCAGCTCAATTAGAGGGAATTCACCCCTCCACTTT. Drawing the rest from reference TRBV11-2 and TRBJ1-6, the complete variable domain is EAGVAQSPRYKIIEKRQSVAFWCNPISGHATLYWYQQILGQGPKLLIQFQNNGVVDDSQLPKDRFSAERLKGVDSTLKIQPAKLEDSAVYLCASSSIRGNSPLHFGNGTRLTVT.

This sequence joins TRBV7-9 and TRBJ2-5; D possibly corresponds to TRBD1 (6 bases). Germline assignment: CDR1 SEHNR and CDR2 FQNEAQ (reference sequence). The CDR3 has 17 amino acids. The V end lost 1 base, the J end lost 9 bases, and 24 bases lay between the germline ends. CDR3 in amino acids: CASSLGKITGSLFAQYF. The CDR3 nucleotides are TGTGCCAGCAGCTTAGGGAAAATAACAGGGTCCCTTTTTGCCCAGTACTTC.

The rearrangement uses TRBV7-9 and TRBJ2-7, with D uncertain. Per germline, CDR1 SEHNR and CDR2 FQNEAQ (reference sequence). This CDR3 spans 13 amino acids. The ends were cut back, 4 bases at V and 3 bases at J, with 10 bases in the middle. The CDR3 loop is CASSSPLNYEQYF. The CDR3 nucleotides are TGTGCCAGCAGCTCCCCCCTAAACTACGAGCAGTACTTC.

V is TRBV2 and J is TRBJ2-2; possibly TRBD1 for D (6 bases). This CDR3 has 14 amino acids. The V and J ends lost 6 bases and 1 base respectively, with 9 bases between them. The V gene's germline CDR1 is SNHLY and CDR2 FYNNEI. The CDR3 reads CASRLDRNTGELFF. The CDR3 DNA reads TGTGCCAGCAGATTGGACAGGAACACCGGGGAGCTGTTTTTT. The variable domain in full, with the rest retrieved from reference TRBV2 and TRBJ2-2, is EPEVTQTPSHQVTQMGQEVILRCVPISNHLYFYWYRQILGQKVEFLVSFYNNEISEKSEIFDDQFSVERPDGSNFTLKIRSTKLEDSAMYFCASRLDRNTGELFFGEGSRLTVL.

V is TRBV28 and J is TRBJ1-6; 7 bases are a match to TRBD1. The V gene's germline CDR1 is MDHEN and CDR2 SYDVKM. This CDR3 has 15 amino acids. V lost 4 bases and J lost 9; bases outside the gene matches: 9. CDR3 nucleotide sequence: TGTGCCAGCAGTTCGTTGACAGGGACGACTTCACCCCTCCACTTT. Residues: CASSSLTGTTSPLHF.

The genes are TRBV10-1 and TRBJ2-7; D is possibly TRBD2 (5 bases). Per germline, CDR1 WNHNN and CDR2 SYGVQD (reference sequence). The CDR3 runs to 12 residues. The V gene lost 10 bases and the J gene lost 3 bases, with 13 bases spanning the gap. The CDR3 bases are TGCGCCACCCCCCCCGGGGACTACGAGCAGTACTTC. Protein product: CATPPGDYEQYF.

The CDR3 DNA follows: TGTGCCAGCACCCCAGGGACTAGCGGGCAAAACATTCAGTACTTC. Its translation: CASTPGTSGQNIQYF. The chain is built from TRBV27 and TRBJ2-4; 12 bases match TRBD2. The V gene end was trimmed by 7 bases and the J gene end by 5 bases; junction bases not matched to a gene: 6. Germline V gene lookup returns CDR1 MNHEY and CDR2 SMNVEV (reference sequence). This CDR3 region has 15 residues.

CDR3: CSASAGSSGANVLTF. For the CDR3, the DNA is TGCAGTGCTAGTGCCGGGTCTTCTGGGGCCAACGTCCTGACTTTC. The chain employs TRBV20-1 and TRBJ2-6; D gene uncertain. The CDR3 contains 15 residues. Looked up from germline, CDR1 is DFQATT and CDR2 is SNEGSKA (reference sequence). Trimming stripped 3 bases from V and 1 base from J, with 10 bases between.

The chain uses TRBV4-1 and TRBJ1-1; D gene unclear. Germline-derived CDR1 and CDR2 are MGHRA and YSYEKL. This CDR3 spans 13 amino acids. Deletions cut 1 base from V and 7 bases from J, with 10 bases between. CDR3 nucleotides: TGCGCCAGCAGCCAAGGCTTAGGCGGTGAAGCTTTCTTT. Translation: CASSQGLGGEAFF.

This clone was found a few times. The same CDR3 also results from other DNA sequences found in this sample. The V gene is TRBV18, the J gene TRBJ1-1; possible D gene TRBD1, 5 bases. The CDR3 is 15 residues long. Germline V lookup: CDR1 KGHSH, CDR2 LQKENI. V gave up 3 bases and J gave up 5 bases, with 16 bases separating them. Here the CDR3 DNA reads TGTGCCAGCTCACCGGAGGGCGGGGGTCGAACTGAAGCTTTCTTT. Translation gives CASSPEGGGRTEAFF. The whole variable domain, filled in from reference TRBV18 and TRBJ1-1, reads NAGVMQNPRHLVRRRGQEARLRCSPMKGHSHVYWYRQLPEEGLKFMVYLQKENIIDESGMPKERFSAEFPKEGPSILRIQQVVRGDSAAYFCASSPEGGGRTEAFFGQGTRLTVV.

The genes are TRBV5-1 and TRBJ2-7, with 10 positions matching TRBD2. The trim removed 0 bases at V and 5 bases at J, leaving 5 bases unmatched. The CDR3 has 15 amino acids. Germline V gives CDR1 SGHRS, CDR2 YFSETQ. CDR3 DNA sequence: TGCGCCAGCAGCTTGGCGCTAGCGGGAGCGGACGAGCAGTACTTC. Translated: CASSLALAGADEQYF.